This entry is about one TCR beta chain. Antigen specificity is unknown. This sample is drawn from a study of monozygotic twins with inflammatory bowel disease. Overall study results and limits: Among IBD patients, TCRbeta diversity (inverse Simpson) was lower than in healthy co-twins.

This CDR3 spans 16 amino acids. TCRdb reprocessed the 5' RACE reads and keeps a single row for each CDR3 protein, giving no DNA. Its clone listing holds over 200,000 distinct CDR3 sequences. This TCR was sampled from a human donor with ulcerative colitis or Crohn's disease, or a healthy co-twin of an affected twin (not recorded which). Sequencing was performed on blood. The V call is TRBV12-3 or TRBV12-4, the J call TRBJ1-6; TCRdb selects TRBD1, and the lack of DNA leaves this call unchecked. The CDR3 protein is CASTKTGAIMNSPLHF.